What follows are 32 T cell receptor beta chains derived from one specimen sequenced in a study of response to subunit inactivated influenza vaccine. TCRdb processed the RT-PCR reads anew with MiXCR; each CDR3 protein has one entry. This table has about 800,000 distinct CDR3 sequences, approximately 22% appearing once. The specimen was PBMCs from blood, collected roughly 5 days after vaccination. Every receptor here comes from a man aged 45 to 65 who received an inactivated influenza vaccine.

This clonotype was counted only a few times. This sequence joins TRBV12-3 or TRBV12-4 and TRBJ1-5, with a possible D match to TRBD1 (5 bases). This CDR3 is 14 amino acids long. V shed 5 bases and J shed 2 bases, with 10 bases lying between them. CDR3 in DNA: TGTGCCAGCAGTGGGACCACAGGCAATCAGCCCCAGCATTTT. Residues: CASSGTTGNQPQHF.

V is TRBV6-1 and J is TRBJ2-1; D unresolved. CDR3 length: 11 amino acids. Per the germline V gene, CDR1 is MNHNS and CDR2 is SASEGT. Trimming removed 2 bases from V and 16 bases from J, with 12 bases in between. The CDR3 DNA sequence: TGTGCCAGCAGTGAAAGTCGCCGTGGCTTCTTC. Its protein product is CASSESRRGFF.

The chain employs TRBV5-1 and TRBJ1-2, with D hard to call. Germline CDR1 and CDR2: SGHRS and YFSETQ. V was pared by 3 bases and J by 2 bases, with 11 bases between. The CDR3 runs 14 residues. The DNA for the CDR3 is TGCGCCAGCAGCTCCATGCTAGACAACTATGGCTACACCTTC. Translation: CASSSMLDNYGYTF. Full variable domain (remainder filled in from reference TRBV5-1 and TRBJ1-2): KAGVTQTPRYLIKTRGQQVTLSCSPISGHRSVSWYQQTPGQGLQFLFEYFSETQRNKGNFPGRFSGRQFSNSRSEMNVSTLELGDSALYLCASSSMLDNYGYTFGSGTRLTVV.

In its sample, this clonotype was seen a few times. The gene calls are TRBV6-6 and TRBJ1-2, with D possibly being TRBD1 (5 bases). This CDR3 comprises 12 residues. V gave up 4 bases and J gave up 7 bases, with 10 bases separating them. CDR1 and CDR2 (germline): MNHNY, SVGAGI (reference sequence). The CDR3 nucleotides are TGTGCCAGCAGTTCACAGGCTGGTGGCTACACCTTC. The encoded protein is CASSSQAGGYTF.

The CDR3 DNA is TGTGCCAGCAGTTTAATGGGGGGCTTGAGATACGAGCAGTACTTC. Residues: CASSLMGGLRYEQYF. The rearrangement uses TRBV12-3 or TRBV12-4 and TRBJ2-7; D might be TRBD1 or TRBD2, each matching 6 bases. The CDR3 covers 15 residues. Trimming removed 2 bases at V and 4 bases at J, with 15 bases between.

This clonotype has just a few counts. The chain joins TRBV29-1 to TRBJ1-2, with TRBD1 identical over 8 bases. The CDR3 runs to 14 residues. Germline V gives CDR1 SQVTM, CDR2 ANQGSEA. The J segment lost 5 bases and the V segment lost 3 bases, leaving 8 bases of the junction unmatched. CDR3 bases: TGCAGCGTTGACGCGGACAGGGTAGGGTATGGCTACACCTTC. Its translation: CSVDADRVGYGYTF. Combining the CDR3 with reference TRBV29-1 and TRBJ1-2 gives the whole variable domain SAVISQKPSRDICQRGTSLTIQCQVDSQVTMMFWYRQQPGQSLTLIATANQGSEATYESGFVIDKFPISRPNLTFSTLTVSNMSPEDSSIYLCSVDADRVGYGYTFGSGTRLTVV.

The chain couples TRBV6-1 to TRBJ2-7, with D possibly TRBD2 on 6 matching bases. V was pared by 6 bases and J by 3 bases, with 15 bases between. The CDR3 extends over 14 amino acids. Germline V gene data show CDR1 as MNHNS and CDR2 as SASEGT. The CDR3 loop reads CASSPMEGRYEQYF. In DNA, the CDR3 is TGTGCCAGCAGCCCCATGGAGGGACGCTACGAGCAGTACTTC.

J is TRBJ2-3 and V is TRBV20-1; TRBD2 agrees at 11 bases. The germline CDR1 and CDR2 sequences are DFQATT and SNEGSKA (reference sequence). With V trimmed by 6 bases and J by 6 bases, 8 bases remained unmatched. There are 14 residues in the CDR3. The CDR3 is CSAVLAGGVDTQYF. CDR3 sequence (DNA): TGCAGTGCCGTGCTAGCGGGAGGAGTGGATACGCAGTATTTT.

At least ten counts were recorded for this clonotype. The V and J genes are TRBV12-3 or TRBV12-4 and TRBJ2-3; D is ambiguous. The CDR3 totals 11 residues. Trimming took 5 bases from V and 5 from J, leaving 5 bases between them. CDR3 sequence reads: CASSVRDTQYF. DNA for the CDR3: TGTGCCAGCAGTGTGCGAGATACGCAGTATTTT.

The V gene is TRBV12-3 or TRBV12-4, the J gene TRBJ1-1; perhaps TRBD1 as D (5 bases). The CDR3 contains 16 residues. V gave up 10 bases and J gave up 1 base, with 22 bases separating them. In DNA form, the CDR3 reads TGTGCCATCAGCGCGGGCAGTGGGGCCAAGAACACTGAAGCTTTCTTT. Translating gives CAISAGSGAKNTEAFF.

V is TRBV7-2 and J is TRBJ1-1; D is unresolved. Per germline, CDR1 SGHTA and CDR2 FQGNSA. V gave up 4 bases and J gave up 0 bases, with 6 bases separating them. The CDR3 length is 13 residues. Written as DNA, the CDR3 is TGTGCCAGCAGCTCGAAGCTGAACACTGAAGCTTTCTTT. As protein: CASSSKLNTEAFF. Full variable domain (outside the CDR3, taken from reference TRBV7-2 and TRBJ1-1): GAGVSQSPSNKVTEKGKDVELRCDPISGHTALYWYRQSLGQGLEFLIYFQGNSAPDKSGLPSDRFSAERTGGSVSTLTIQRTQQEDSAVYLCASSSKLNTEAFFGQGTRLTVV.

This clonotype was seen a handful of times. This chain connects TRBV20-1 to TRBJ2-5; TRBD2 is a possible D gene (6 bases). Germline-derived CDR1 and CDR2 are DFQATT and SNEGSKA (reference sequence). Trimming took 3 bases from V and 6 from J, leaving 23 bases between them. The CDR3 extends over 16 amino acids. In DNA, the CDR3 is TGCAGTGCTAGTTCCTTTAGCGGCATAACCAATAAGACCCAGTACTTC. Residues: CSASSFSGITNKTQYF.

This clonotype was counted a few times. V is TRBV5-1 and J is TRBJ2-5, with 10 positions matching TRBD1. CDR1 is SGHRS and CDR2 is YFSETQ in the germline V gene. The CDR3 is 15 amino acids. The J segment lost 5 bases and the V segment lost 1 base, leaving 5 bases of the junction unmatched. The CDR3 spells CASSLQDRGRETQYF. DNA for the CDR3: TGCGCCAGCAGCTTGCAGGACAGGGGGAGGGAGACCCAGTACTTC.

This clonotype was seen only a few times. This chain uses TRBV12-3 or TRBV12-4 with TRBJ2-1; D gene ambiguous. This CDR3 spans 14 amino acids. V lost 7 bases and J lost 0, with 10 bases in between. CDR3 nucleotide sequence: TGTGCCAGCACCCTTCAGAGCTCCTACAATGAGCAGTTCTTC. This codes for CASTLQSSYNEQFF.

Written as DNA, the CDR3 is TGTGCCAGCAGCACCCGGGGGTGGGAGACCCAGTACTTC. Amino acids: CASSTRGWETQYF. This rearrangement joins TRBV7-2 to TRBJ2-5; a possible D gene is TRBD2 (6 bases). This CDR3 contains 13 residues. In germline, CDR1 is SGHTA, CDR2 FQGNSA. With 5 bases removed from V and 5 bases from J, the gap between germline ends came to 12 bases.

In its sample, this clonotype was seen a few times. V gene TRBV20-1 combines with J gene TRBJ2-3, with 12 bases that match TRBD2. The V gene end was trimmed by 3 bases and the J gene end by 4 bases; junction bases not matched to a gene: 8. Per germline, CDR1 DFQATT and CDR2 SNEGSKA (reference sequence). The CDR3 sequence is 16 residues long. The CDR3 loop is CSASVMTSGRADTQYF. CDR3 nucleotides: TGCAGTGCTAGCGTTATGACTAGCGGGAGAGCAGATACGCAGTATTTT.

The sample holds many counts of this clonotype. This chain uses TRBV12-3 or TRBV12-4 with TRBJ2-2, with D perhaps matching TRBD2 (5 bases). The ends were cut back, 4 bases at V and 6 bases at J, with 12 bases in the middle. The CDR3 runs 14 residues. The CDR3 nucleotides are TGTGCCAGCAGTTCCGCGTCCGGGGCCGGGGAGCTGTTTTTT. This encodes CASSSASGAGELFF.

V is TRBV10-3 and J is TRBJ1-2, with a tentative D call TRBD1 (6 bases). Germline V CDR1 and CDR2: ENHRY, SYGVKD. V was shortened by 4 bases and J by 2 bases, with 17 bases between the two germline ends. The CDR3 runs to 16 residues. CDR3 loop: CAISGLTGISNYGYTF. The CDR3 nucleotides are TGTGCCATCAGTGGGCTAACAGGGATCTCAAACTATGGCTACACCTTC.

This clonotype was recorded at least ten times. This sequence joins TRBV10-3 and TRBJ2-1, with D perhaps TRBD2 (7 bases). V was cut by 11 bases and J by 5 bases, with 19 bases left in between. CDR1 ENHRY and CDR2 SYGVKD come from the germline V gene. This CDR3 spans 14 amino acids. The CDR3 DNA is TGTGCCGCCACGGAGGGGGGGAAGGACAATGAGCAGTTCTTC. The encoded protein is CAATEGGKDNEQFF.

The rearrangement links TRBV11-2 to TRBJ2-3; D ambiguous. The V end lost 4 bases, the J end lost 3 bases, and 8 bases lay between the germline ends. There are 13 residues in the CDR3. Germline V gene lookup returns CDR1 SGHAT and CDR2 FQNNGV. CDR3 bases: TGTGCCAGCAGCTATCCGGTTACAGATACGCAGTATTTT. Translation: CASSYPVTDTQYF.

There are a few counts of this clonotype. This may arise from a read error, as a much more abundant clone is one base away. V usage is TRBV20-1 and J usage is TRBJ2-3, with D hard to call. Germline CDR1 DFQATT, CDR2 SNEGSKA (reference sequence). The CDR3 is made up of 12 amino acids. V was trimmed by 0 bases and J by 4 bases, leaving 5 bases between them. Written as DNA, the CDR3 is TGCAGTGCTAGAGATCGCCCAGATACGCAGTATTTT. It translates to CSARDRPDTQYF.

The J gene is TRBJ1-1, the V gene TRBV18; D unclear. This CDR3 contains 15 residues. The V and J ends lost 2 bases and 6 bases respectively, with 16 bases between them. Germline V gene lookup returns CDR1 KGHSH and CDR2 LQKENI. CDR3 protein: CASSPLPAVDAEAFF. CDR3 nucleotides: TGTGCCAGCTCACCATTGCCGGCGGTGGACGCTGAAGCTTTCTTT.

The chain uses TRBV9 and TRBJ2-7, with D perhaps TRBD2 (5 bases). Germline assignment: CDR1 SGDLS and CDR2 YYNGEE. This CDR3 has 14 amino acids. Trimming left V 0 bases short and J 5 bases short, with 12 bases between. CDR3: CASSVGEARDEQYF. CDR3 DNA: TGTGCCAGCAGCGTAGGTGAGGCGCGGGACGAGCAGTACTTC.

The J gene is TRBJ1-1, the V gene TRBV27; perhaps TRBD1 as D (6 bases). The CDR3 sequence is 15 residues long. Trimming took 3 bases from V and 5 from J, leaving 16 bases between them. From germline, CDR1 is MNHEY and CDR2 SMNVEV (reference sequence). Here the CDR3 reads CASSLTGGLGTEAFF. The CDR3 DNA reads TGTGCCAGCAGTTTGACGGGGGGGCTGGGGACTGAAGCTTTCTTT.

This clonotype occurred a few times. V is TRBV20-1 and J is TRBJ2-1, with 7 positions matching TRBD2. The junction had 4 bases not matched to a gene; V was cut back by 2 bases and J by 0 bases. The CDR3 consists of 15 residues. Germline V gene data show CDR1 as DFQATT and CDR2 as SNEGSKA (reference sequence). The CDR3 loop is CSARHSGYSYNEQFF. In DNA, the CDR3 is TGCAGTGCTAGACATAGCGGGTACTCCTACAATGAGCAGTTCTTC.

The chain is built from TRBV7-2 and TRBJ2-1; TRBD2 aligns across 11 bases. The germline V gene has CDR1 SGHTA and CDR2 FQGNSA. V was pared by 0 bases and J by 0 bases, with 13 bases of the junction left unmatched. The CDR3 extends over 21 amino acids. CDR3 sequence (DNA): TGTGCCAGCAGCTTAGCTAGTATTGGATTGGGACTAGCGGTCTCCTACAATGAGCAGTTCTTC. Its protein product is CASSLASIGLGLAVSYNEQFF.

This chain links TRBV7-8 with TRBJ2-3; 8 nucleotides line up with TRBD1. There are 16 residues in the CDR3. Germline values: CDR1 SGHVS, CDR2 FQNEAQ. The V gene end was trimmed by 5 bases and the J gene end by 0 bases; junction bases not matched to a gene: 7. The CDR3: CASSTRTGRSTDTQYF. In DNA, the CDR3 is TGTGCCAGCAGCACCCGGACAGGGAGGAGCACAGATACGCAGTATTTT. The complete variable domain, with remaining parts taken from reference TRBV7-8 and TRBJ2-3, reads GAGVSQSPRYKVAKRGQDVALRCDPISGHVSLFWYQQALGQGPEFLTYFQNEAQLDKSGLPSDRFFAERPEGSVSTLKIQRTQQEDSAVYLCASSTRTGRSTDTQYFGPGTRLTVL.

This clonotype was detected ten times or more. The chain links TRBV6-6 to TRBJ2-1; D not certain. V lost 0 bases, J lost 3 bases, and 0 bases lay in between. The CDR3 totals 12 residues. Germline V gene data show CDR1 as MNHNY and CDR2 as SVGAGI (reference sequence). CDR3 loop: CASSYSYNEQFF. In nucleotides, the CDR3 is TGTGCCAGCAGTTACTCCTACAATGAGCAGTTCTTC.

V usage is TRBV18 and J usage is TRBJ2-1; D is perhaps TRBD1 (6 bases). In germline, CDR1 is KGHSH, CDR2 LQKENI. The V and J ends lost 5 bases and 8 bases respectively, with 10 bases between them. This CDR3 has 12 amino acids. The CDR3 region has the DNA TGTGCCAGCTCAGACAGGTCGCATGAGCAGTTCTTC. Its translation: CASSDRSHEQFF.

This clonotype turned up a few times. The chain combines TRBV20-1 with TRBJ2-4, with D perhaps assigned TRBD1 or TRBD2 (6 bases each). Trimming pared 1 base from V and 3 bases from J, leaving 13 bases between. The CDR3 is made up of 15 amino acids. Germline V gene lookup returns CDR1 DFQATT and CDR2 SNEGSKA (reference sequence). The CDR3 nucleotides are TGCAGTGCTAGAGTCAGGGGAGGAAACAAAAACATTCAGTACTTC. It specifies CSARVRGGNKNIQYF.

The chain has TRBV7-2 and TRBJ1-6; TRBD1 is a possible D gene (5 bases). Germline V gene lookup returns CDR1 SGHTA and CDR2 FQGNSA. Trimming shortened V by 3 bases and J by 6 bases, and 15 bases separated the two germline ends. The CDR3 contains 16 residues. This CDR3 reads CASSFGGIALNSPLHF. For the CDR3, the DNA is TGTGCCAGCAGCTTTGGGGGGATAGCGCTTAATTCACCCCTCCACTTT.

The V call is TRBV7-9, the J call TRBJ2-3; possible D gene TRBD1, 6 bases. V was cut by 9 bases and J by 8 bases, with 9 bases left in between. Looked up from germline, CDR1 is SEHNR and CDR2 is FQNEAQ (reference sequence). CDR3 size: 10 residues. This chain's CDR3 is CASQGSTQYF. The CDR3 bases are TGTGCCAGTCAGGGGAGTACGCAGTATTTT.